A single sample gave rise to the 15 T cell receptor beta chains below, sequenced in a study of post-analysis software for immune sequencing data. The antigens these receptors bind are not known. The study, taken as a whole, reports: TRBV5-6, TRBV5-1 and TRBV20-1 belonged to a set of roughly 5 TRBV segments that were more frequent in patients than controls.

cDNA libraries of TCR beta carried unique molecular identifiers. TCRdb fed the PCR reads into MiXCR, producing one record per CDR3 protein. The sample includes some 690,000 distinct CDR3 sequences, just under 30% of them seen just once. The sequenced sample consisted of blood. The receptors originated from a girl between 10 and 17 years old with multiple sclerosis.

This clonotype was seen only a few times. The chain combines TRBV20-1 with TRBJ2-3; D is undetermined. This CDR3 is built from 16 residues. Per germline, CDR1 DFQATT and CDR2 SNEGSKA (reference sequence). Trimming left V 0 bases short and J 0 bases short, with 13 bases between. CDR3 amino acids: CSARDGWTSSTDTQYF. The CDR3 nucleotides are TGCAGTGCTAGAGATGGTTGGACCTCTAGCACAGATACGCAGTATTTT.

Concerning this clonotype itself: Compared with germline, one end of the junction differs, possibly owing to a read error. Here the CDR3 DNA reads TGCGCCCGCAGCTTGGGGGGGACTAACTACGAGCAGTACTTC. Translated: CARSLGGTNYEQYF. This sequence joins TRBV5-1 and TRBJ2-7, with 7 bases matching TRBD2. In germline, CDR1 is SGHRS, CDR2 YFSETQ. This CDR3 has 14 residues. The full variable domain, completed using reference TRBV5-1 and TRBJ2-7, is KAGVTQTPRYLIKTRGQQVTLSCSPISGHRSVSWYQQTPGQGLQFLFEYFSETQRNKGNFPGRFSGRQFSNSRSEMNVSTLELGDSALYLCARSLGGTNYEQYFGPGTRLTVT.

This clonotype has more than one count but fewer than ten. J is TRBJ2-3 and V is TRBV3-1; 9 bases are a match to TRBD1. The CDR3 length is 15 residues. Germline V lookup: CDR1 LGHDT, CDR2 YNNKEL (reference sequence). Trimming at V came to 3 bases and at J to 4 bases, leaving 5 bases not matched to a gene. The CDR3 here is CASSQRTGAADTQYF. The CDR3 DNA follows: TGTGCCAGCAGCCAGCGGACAGGGGCAGCAGATACGCAGTATTTT.

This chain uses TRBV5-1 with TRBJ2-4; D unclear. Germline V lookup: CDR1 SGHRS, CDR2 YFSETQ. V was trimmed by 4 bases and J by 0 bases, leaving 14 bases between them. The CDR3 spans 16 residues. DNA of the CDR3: TGCGCCAGCAGCCCATCCTGGGATATAGCCAAAAACATTCAGTACTTC. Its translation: CASSPSWDIAKNIQYF.

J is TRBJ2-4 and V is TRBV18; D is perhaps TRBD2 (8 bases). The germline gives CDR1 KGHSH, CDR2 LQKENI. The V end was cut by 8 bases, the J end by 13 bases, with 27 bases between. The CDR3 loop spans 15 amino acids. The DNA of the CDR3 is TGTGCCAGCCCACTAACAGGGGTAGCGGGACATGAGCAGTACTTC. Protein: CASPLTGVAGHEQYF.

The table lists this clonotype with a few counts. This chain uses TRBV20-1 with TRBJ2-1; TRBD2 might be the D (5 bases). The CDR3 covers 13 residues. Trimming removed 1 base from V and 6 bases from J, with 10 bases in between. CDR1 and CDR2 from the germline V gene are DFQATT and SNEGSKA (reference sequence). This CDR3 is CSARAPSTNEQFF. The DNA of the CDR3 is TGCAGTGCTAGAGCACCTAGCACCAATGAGCAGTTCTTC.

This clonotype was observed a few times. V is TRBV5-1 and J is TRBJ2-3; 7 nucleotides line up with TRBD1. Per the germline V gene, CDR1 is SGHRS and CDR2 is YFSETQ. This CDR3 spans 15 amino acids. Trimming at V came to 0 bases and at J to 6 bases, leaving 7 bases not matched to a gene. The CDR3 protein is CASSLAGTAGDTQYF. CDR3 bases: TGCGCCAGCAGCTTGGCGGGGACAGCCGGGGATACGCAGTATTTT.

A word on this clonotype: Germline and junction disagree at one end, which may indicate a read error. CDR3 sequence reads: CANSNGPPGDSPLHF. DNA of the CDR3: TGTGCCAACAGTAACGGGCCCCCAGGGGATTCACCCCTCCACTTT. J is TRBJ1-6 and V is TRBV12-3 or TRBV12-4; the D gene is possibly TRBD1 (6 bases). This CDR3 spans 15 amino acids.

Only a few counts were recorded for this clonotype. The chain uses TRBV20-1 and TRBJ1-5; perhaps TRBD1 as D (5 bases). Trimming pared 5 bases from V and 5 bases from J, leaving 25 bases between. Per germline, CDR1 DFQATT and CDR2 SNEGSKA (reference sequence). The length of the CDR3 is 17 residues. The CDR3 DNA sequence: TGCAGTGCTTCGACACCAAGGGGTTCTCCGGGTGATCAGCCCCAGCATTTT. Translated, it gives CSASTPRGSPGDQPQHF.

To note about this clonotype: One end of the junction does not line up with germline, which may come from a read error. CDR3 DNA sequence: TGTGCCAGCAGCGGGGGCGACAGCTCCTACGAGCGGTACTTC. This gives the protein CASSGGDSSYERYF. V is TRBV28 and J is TRBJ2-7; tentatively, D is TRBD1 or TRBD2 (6 bases each). Germline loops: CDR1 MDHEN, CDR2 SYDVKM. This CDR3 has 14 amino acids.

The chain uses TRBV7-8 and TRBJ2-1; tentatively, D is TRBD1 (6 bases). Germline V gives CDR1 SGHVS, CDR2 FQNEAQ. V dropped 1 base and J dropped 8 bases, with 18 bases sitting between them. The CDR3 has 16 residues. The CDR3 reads CASSLVTPQGDDEQFF. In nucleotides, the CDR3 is TGTGCCAGCAGCTTAGTCACACCACAGGGTGACGATGAGCAGTTCTTC.

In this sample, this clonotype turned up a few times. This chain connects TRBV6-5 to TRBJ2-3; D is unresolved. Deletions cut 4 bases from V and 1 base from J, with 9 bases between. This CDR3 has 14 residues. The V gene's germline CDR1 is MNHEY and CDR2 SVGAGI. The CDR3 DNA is TGTGCCAGCAGTTTCAATCGGGGCACAGATACGCAGTATTTT. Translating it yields CASSFNRGTDTQYF.

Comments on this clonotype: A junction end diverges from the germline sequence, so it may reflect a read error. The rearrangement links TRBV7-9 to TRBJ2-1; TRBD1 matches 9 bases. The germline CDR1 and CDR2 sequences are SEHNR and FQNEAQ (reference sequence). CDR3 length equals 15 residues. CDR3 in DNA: TGTGCCAGCAGCTTGGGACAGGGATCCCACAATGAGAAGTTCTTC. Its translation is CASSLGQGSHNEKFF.

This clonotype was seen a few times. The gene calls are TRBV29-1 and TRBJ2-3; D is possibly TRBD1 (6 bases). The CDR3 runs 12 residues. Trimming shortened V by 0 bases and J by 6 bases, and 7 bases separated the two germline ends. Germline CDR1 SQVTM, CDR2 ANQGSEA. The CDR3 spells CSVEEGADTQYF. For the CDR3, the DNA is TGCAGCGTTGAAGAGGGGGCCGATACGCAGTATTTT.

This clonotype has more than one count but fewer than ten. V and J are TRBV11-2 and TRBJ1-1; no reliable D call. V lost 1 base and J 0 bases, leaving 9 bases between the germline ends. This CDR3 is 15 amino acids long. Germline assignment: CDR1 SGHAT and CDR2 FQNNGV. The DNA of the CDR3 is TGTGCCAGCAGCTTAGCGTGGAGGATGAACACTGAAGCTTTCTTT. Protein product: CASSLAWRMNTEAFF. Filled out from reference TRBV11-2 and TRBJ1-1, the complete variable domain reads EAGVAQSPRYKIIEKRQSVAFWCNPISGHATLYWYQQILGQGPKLLIQFQNNGVVDDSQLPKDRFSAERLKGVDSTLKIQPAKLEDSAVYLCASSLAWRMNTEAFFGQGTRLTVV.